This TCR beta chain was profiled in a study of monozygotic twins with cystic fibrosis. Study-wide findings and caveats: No link emerged between shared CDR3 counts and age, concordance or severity.

Trimming pared 3 bases from V and 5 bases from J, leaving 14 bases between. This CDR3 has 14 residues. CDR1 and CDR2 (germline): SGDLS, YYNGEE. The table came from immunoSEQ multiplex PCR; TCRdb's copy has only in-frame clones and leaves some out. The repertoire holds about 39,000 clones, with under 95% as singletons. As regards this clone: As yet, its antigen is unknown.

The receptor was derived from a boy between 2 and 15 years old with cystic fibrosis. The sample comprised blood. The rearrangement uses TRBV9 and TRBJ1-2, with D uncertain. The CDR3 DNA follows: TGTGCCAGCAGCGGACAACTTCACAATTATGGCTACACCTTC. Its translation is CASSGQLHNYGYTF.